This record concerns one T cell receptor (beta chain) sequence. The repertoire was sequenced with immunoSEQ multiplex PCR; TCRdb's copy has only in-frame clones and lacks some. The sample lists fewer than 700,000 clones, around 89% occurring once. The data are from a study of shared T cell receptors in the human thymus. The data were also submitted as part of a second study, on human thymus T cells. According to that study: Infants served as donors; they were healthy and Finnish and were having corrective surgery for congenital heart defects. Resections that were taken during corrective heart surgery supplied the thymus tissue. Thymic and blood repertoires seemed to show skewed V and J gene use. Thymic repertoires overlap heavily among unrelated individuals, related research has reported.

Input material: thymocytes. The receptor comes from a boy younger than two with a congenital heart defect.

In DNA form, the CDR3 reads TGCGCCAGCAGCAAGACAGGGCCGGTCGATGAGCAGTTCTTC. This gives the protein CASSKTGPVDEQFF. V and J are TRBV5-1 and TRBJ2-1, with TRBD1 matching 7 bases. The V segment lost 4 bases and the J segment 8 bases; nucleotides outside the gene matches: 9. This CDR3 is 14 amino acids long. Germline CDR1 and CDR2: SGHRS and YFSETQ. The full variable domain, with the rest looked up from reference TRBV5-1 and TRBJ2-1, is KAGVTQTPRYLIKTRGQQVTLSCSPISGHRSVSWYQQTPGQGLQFLFEYFSETQRNKGNFPGRFSGRQFSNSRSEMNVSTLELGDSALYLCASSKTGPVDEQFFGPGTRLTVL.